Listed below are T cell receptor beta chains from one sample, sequenced in a study of patients and donors after allogeneic stem cell transplantation. Using its own MiXCR run on the RT-PCR reads, TCRdb lists one record per CDR3 protein. The top ten hold around 50% of the sample, which has approximately 140,000 distinct CDR3 sequences, 30% to 45% seen once. Sequenced: blood, either unsorted or a sorted T cell fraction (not recorded which). The origin of the receptors is a human donor who was either an allogeneic HSCT recipient or a stem cell or donor lymphocyte infusion donor (not recorded which). It is not recorded whose cells these are; they may come from a transplant donor. Both conserved end residues are part of each CDR3. Fields, in order: V gene, D gene, J gene, clone size, CDR3 protein, CDR3 DNA. D genes are given only for firm matches. Some rows mark clone size as missing; the rest say once, few, many or name a class of expanded clone.

>TRBV20-1|.|TRBJ2-3|.
CSATPRTGASTDTQYF
TGCAGTGCTACCCCCCGGACGGGGGCCTCCACAGATACGCAGTATTTT
>TRBV7-2|TRBD1|TRBJ2-3|few
CASSRDRGTDTQYF
TGTGCCAGCAGCCGGGACAGGGGCACAGATACGCAGTATTTT
>TRBV7-6|.|TRBJ2-2|.
CASSYLFQGPGELFF
TGTGCCAGCAGCTACTTATTCCAGGGCCCCGGGGAGCTGTTTTTT
>TRBV14|.|TRBJ1-1|few
CASSQVRHTEAFF
TGTGCCAGCAGCCAAGTCCGGCACACTGAAGCTTTCTTT
>TRBV20-1|TRBD1|TRBJ1-1|.
CSARGGTVADTEAFF
TGCAGTGCTAGAGGGGGGACAGTGGCGGACACTGAAGCTTTCTTT
>TRBV3-1|TRBD1|TRBJ1-1|few
CASSARQGLNTEAFF
TGTGCCAGCAGCGCAAGACAGGGGTTGAACACTGAAGCTTTCTTT
>TRBV2|.|TRBJ1-2|once
CASSDPGTSYGYTF
TGTGCCAGCAGTGATCCGGGGACCTCATATGGCTACACCTTC
>TRBV10-3|TRBD2|TRBJ2-1|few
CAISESTGGSYNEQFF
TGTGCCATCAGTGAGTCGACGGGGGGCTCCTACAATGAGCAGTTCTTC
>TRBV11-1|.|TRBJ1-2|.
CASSFMGPEYGYTF
TGTGCCAGCAGCTTCATGGGCCCGGAATATGGCTACACCTTC
>TRBV27|TRBD1|TRBJ1-4|.
CASSKDRAGDEKLFF
TGTGCCAGCAGCAAAGACAGGGCCGGGGATGAAAAACTGTTTTTT
>TRBV20-1|.|TRBJ1-1|few
CSASLVAEAFF
TGCAGTGCTAGTCTCGTTGCTGAAGCTTTCTTT
>TRBV20-1|TRBD1|TRBJ1-2|few
CSAGQGARGYTF
TGCAGTGCGGGACAGGGGGCTCGTGGCTACACCTTC
>TRBV5-1|.|TRBJ2-5|.
CASSPDRHVPQETQYF
TGCGCCAGCAGCCCGGACCGACACGTCCCACAAGAGACCCAGTACTTC
>TRBV5-1|.|TRBJ2-3|.
CASSPRGSTDTQYF
TGCGCCAGCAGCCCCCGTGGGAGCACAGATACGCAGTATTTT
>TRBV7-3|TRBD1|TRBJ2-1|.
CASSPGWTGDHNEQFF
TGTGCCAGCAGCCCAGGCTGGACAGGGGACCACAATGAGCAGTTCTTC
>TRBV12-3/TRBV12-4|.|TRBJ1-2|.
CASSFGRTYGYTF
TGTGCCAGCAGTTTCGGGCGGACCTATGGCTACACCTTC
>TRBV3-1|.|TRBJ2-7|.
CASSQGPGDEQYF
TGTGCCAGCAGCCAAGGACCCGGAGACGAGCAGTACTTC
>TRBV12-3/TRBV12-4|.|TRBJ2-7|.
CASSLSHEQYF
TGTGCCAGCAGTTTATCCCACGAGCAGTACTTC
>TRBV5-8|TRBD2|TRBJ2-1|.
CASSFLAGAYNEQFF
TGTGCCAGCAGCTTTCTAGCGGGGGCCTACAATGAGCAGTTCTTC
>TRBV4-2|.|TRBJ2-3|.
CASSQDRIDTQYF
TGTGCCAGCAGCCAAGATCGGATAGATACGCAGTATTTT
>TRBV12-3/TRBV12-4|.|TRBJ2-5|.
CASSLKRQETQYF
TGTGCCAGCAGTTTAAAACGACAAGAGACCCAGTACTTC
>TRBV4-2|.|TRBJ1-5|few
CASSQEVSQPQHF
TGTGCCAGCAGCCAAGAGGTCAGTCAGCCCCAGCATTTT
>TRBV20-1|.|TRBJ1-6|.
CSAPLGTPHSPLHF
TGCAGTGCTCCTTTGGGGACGCCCCATTCACCCCTCCACTTT
>TRBV9|.|TRBJ2-1|.
CASSVGPGSSYNEQFF
TGTGCCAGCAGCGTAGGTCCGGGGAGCTCCTACAATGAGCAGTTCTTC
>TRBV7-3|.|TRBJ2-1|.
CASSIWGAHNEQFF
TGTGCCAGCAGTATCTGGGGGGCCCACAATGAGCAGTTCTTC
>TRBV12-3/TRBV12-4|TRBD2|TRBJ2-7|once
CASSPLAGGEQYF
TGTGCCAGCAGTCCGCTCGCGGGAGGAGAGCAGTACTTC